A selection of T cell receptor beta chains follows, all from one sample in a study of OX40 agonist ivuxolimab in advanced cancers. The data were produced by immunoSEQ multiplex PCR, yet TCRdb's version contains in-frame clones alone and is incomplete. Among about 41,000 clones listed, less than 85% were seen once. Sequencing used CD4+ or CD8+ T cells sorted from blood, obtained in a trial of the OX40 agonist ivuxolimab. The receptors were sampled from an adult with an advanced solid tumor such as melanoma, head and neck, liver or kidney cancer. CDR3s include the opening cysteine and the closing phenylalanine or tryptophan. A D gene is named only where the DNA matches it firmly. Only part of the rows carry a size: once, few, many, or a class if the clone is expanded.

d_call j_call clone_size v_call cdr3_nt cdr3_aa
- TRBJ2-7 - TRBV7-8 TGTGCCAGCAGCTTAGTCGGCCCTCAGGGTCCAGGTCACGAGCAGTACTTC CASSLVGPQGPGHEQYF
- TRBJ2-5 once TRBV6-5 TGTGCCAGCAGTTACGCAACTAGTGGGACCCAGTACTTC CASSYATSGTQYF
- TRBJ2-7 - TRBV19 TGTGCCAGTAGTATAGGGAGAGGGGGGCAAATCTACGAGCAGTACTTC CASSIGRGGQIYEQYF
- TRBJ1-5 - TRBV5-7 TGTGCCAGCAGCTTGGGCAAGCGCAATCAGCCCCAGCATTTT CASSLGKRNQPQHF
- TRBJ2-5 - TRBV7-9 TGTGCCAGCAGCTTAGGGGAGCCATTAGGGACCCAGTACTTC CASSLGEPLGTQYF
- TRBJ2-7 - TRBV18 TGTGCCAGCTCACCAAGCGCGGGACCCTACGAGCAGTACTTC CASSPSAGPYEQYF
- TRBJ2-7 - TRBV18 TGTGCCAGCTCACTCCGGACAGAGGGGAACGAGCAGTACTTC CASSLRTEGNEQYF
TRBD1 TRBJ2-1 - TRBV7-3 TGTGCCAGCAGCTCCTCAGGGGGTCGTTACAATGAGCAGTTCTTC CASSSSGGRYNEQFF
- TRBJ2-7 - TRBV29-1 TGCAGCGTCCTCCAGGGCAGGTACGAGCAGTACTTC CSVLQGRYEQYF
- TRBJ1-4 - TRBV13 TGTGCCAGCAGACCTCCGACGGGCAGTAATGAAAAACTGTTTTTT CASRPPTGSNEKLFF
- TRBJ1-1 - TRBV4-3 TGCGCCAGCAGCCAAGAAATTTCTGAAGCTTTCTTT CASSQEISEAFF
TRBD1 TRBJ2-7 - TRBV18 TGTGCCAGCTCACCTTCAGGACAGGGAAGCTACGAGCAGTACTTC CASSPSGQGSYEQYF
TRBD1 TRBJ1-4 - TRBV5-8 TGTGCCAGCAGCCGATGGACAGGGGCTAGGAATGAAAAACTGTTTTTT CASSRWTGARNEKLFF
TRBD1 TRBJ2-5 - TRBV30 TGTGCCTGGAGCGGACAGGGTGGCGAGACCCAGTACTTC CAWSGQGGETQYF
- TRBJ1-4 - TRBV5-1 TGCGCCAGCAGCTTGGGACAGCTCTCCAGTTTGAAACTGTTTTTT CASSLGQLSSLKLFF
- TRBJ1-1 - TRBV23-1 TGCGCCAGCAGTCAGTCCTCGGGGAACACTGAAGCTTTCTTT CASSQSSGNTEAFF
- TRBJ2-1 - TRBV27 TGTGCCAGCAGCCGGCGGAGCGGGACTCCCGGGGGCCCAGTCTACAATGAGCAGTTCTTC CASSRRSGTPGGPVYNEQFF
TRBD1 TRBJ2-2 - TRBV10-3 TGTGCCACCTCCACGGGACAGATGAACACCGGGGAGCTGTTTTTT CATSTGQMNTGELFF
- TRBJ2-7 - TRBV7-2 TGTGCCAGCAGCCCACCAGGGCTGGGCGAGCAGTACTTC CASSPPGLGEQYF
TRBD1 TRBJ1-5 once TRBV2 TGTGCCAGCAGTGAAGGGACAGGGGGGAATCAGCCCCAGCATTTT CASSEGTGGNQPQHF
TRBD1 TRBJ2-7 - TRBV7-2 TGTGCCAGCAGAGGACAGGGTACCTACGAGCAGTACTTC CASRGQGTYEQYF
- TRBJ2-1 - TRBV19 TGTGCCAGTAGTACCTCCCACTTTGCAGGGTTCGGCAATGAGCAGTTCTTC CASSTSHFAGFGNEQFF
- TRBJ1-1 - TRBV19 TGTGCCAGTAAGGACTTCGACGGCTTGACTGAAGCTTTCTTT CASKDFDGLTEAFF
- TRBJ1-1 - TRBV4-3 TGCGCCAGCAGCCAAGGAAACAGGGTAACTGAAGCTTTCTTT CASSQGNRVTEAFF
- TRBJ1-1 - TRBV6-5 TGTGCCAGCAATCTACAGGGAGGAAACACTGAAGCTTTCTTT CASNLQGGNTEAFF
TRBD1 TRBJ2-7 - TRBV7-3 TGTGCCAGCAGCCTTACAGGGGGCAGGGACGAGCAGTACTTC CASSLTGGRDEQYF
- TRBJ1-2 few TRBV18 TGTGCCAGCTCACCAGGCAGGGCGTTAGACTATGGCTACACCTTC CASSPGRALDYGYTF
- TRBJ2-1 - TRBV7-9 TGTGCCAGCAGCTTAGAGGGGATCCACAATGAGCAGTTCTTC CASSLEGIHNEQFF
- TRBJ1-4 - TRBV19 TGTGCCAGTAGTAGAGCGGGAAAGGTCGCGACTAATGAAAAACTGTTTTTT CASSRAGKVATNEKLFF
- TRBJ1-1 - TRBV7-6 TGTGCCAGCAGCTGGATGCGACAGAGTGAAGCTTTCTTT CASSWMRQSEAFF
- TRBJ1-1 - TRBV9 TGTGCCAGCAGCGTCGAGGGGAGTGGGCAAGCTTTCTTT CASSVEGSGQAFF
- TRBJ2-5 - TRBV27 TGTGCCAGCAGTTCCCGATGGGGGACCCAGTACTTC CASSSRWGTQYF
- TRBJ2-7 - TRBV27 TGTGCCAGCAGTTGGGATGGCCGGACCTACGAGCAGTACTTC CASSWDGRTYEQYF
- TRBJ1-1 - TRBV19 TGTGCCAGTAGTATAATGGGGGCTTCTGAAGCTTTCTTT CASSIMGASEAFF
TRBD2 TRBJ2-3 - TRBV9 TGTGCCAGCAGCCTCACCCCCGGGACTAGGGGCACAGATACGCAGTATTTT CASSLTPGTRGTDTQYF
- TRBJ1-2 - TRBV9 TGTGCCAGCAGCCTGACGTTCCAGGGTCAAGGTGGCTACACCTTC CASSLTFQGQGGYTF
TRBD2 TRBJ2-5 - TRBV5-6 TGTGCCAGCAGCTTGGCAGCGGGGGGAGGGGAGACCCAGTACTTC CASSLAAGGGETQYF
- TRBJ1-1 - TRBV6-1 TGTGCCAGCAGTCTACAGCGGAACACTGAAGCTTTCTTT CASSLQRNTEAFF
- TRBJ2-1 - TRBV6-6 TGTGCCAGCAGTTACTCGGCCCCGAGGGACAATGAGCAGTTCTTC CASSYSAPRDNEQFF
- TRBJ1-1 - TRBV7-3 TGTGCCAGCAGCCCGATTCATGGGTCTCGAGAAGCTTTCTTT CASSPIHGSREAFF
- TRBJ2-7 - TRBV7-2 TGTGCCAGCAGCTCCCGGGACTTGCTCTCCTACGAGCAGTACTTC CASSSRDLLSYEQYF
TRBD1 TRBJ1-2 - TRBV5-5 TGTGCCAGCAACCCGACAGGGGTAAGCTATGGCTACACCTTC CASNPTGVSYGYTF
- TRBJ1-4 - TRBV9 TGTGCCAGCAGCGTAGGCCTCTCGGAAAAACTGTTTTTT CASSVGLSEKLFF
- TRBJ1-2 few TRBV30 TGTGCCTGGAGTGTTGAACAGGGAGGACCTGGCTACACCTTC CAWSVEQGGPGYTF
- TRBJ2-7 - TRBV11-2 TGTGCCAGCAGCTTAGAGGCGAGTTCCGAGCAGTACTTC CASSLEASSEQYF
TRBD1 TRBJ1-6 - TRBV25-1 TGTGCCAGCAGTGACGTTTTGACAGGGAGTTCACCCCTCCACTTT CASSDVLTGSSPLHF
- TRBJ2-3 - TRBV2 TGTGCCAGCTGTCCTCGGGAGAGCACAGATACGCAGTATTTT CASCPRESTDTQYF
TRBD2 TRBJ2-2 - TRBV7-8 TGTGCCAGCAGCCCGGGTAGCGGGGGGGCTACCGGGGAGCTGTTTTTT CASSPGSGGATGELFF
- TRBJ1-5 medium-sized TRBV19 TGTGCCAGTAGTATCAAGCCAGGAAATCAGCCCCAGCATTTT CASSIKPGNQPQHF
- TRBJ1-5 - TRBV5-5 TGTGCCAGCAGCTTGGAGGCCACAAGGTCCAATCAGCCCCAGCATTTT CASSLEATRSNQPQHF
- TRBJ1-2 - TRBV7-5 TGTGTCAGAAGCCTTAGAGCGGGGGCCCGGGGAGGGGGCTATGGCTACACCTTC CVRSLRAGARGGGYGYTF
TRBD2 TRBJ2-7 - TRBV9 TGTGCCAGCAGCGAATCTAGCGGCCCCTCCTACGAGCAGTACTTC CASSESSGPSYEQYF
- TRBJ2-1 - TRBV19 TGTGCCAGTAGAAGAGCGGCCAATGAGCAGTTCTTC CASRRAANEQFF
- TRBJ1-1 - TRBV28 TGTGCCAGCAGTTCCACTCTTGGGTCAGGGGCGTCCTCTGAAGCTTTCTTT CASSSTLGSGASSEAFF
- TRBJ2-1 - TRBV11-2 TGTGCCAGCAGCTTGGGACTGAGCTCCTACAATGAGCAGTTCTTC CASSLGLSSYNEQFF